This entry describes one TCR beta chain. Generated by immunoSEQ multiplex PCR, the TCRdb table keeps only in-frame clones and is missing some. Of more than 85,000 clones listed, around 85% are singletons. The source of the sample is a study of blood T cell repertoires in COVID-19. About the research overall: The United States, Italy and Spain supplied acute and convalescent COVID-19 samples. T cells, B-cell-depleted T cells, or PBMCs provided the cDNA or gDNA that served as material.

The germline V gene has CDR1 SGHVS and CDR2 FNYEAQ. CDR3 length equals 15 residues. The ends were cut back, 5 bases at V and 4 bases at J, with 14 bases in the middle. Material for sequencing was peripheral blood. The receptor was isolated from a man older than 75 with acute or convalescent COVID-19. The chain is built from TRBV7-6 and TRBJ1-4, with TRBD1 as a possible D gene (5 bases). The CDR3 sequence is CASSPPGDYNEKLFF. The CDR3 coding sequence is TGTGCCAGCAGCCCGCCGGGGGATTATAATGAAAAACTGTTTTTT.